These 10 T cell receptor beta chains were all obtained from the same sample, sequenced in a study of blood T cell repertoires in COVID-19. Sequenced by immunoSEQ multiplex PCR; TCRdb stores in-frame clones only, minus some. Here the sample spans under 200,000 clones, around 86% being singletons. The source material was peripheral blood. These receptor sequences come from a woman at least 80 years old in a cohort sampled during active or convalescent COVID-19.

The V and J genes are TRBV7-4 and TRBJ1-2; no reliable D call. Germline V gene sequence: CDR1 SGHVT, CDR2 SQSDAQ. The ends were cut back, 3 bases at V and 6 bases at J, with 5 bases in the middle. The CDR3 is 11 residues long. The CDR3: CASSLAHGYTF. CDR3 DNA: TGTGCCAGCAGCTTGGCCCATGGCTACACCTTC.

The chain has TRBV4-1 and TRBJ2-3; 10 nucleotides line up with TRBD2. This CDR3 has 16 residues. V dropped 0 bases and J dropped 4; count of bases not matched to a gene: 4. Germline-derived CDR1 and CDR2 are MGHRA and YSYEKL. In DNA form, the CDR3 reads TGCGCCAGCAGCCAAGAGGGACTAGCGACATCAGATACGCAGTATTTT. As protein: CASSQEGLATSDTQYF.

V gene TRBV2 combines with J gene TRBJ1-5; D is uncertain. V was pared by 6 bases and J by 6 bases, with 12 bases between. The CDR3 loop spans 13 amino acids. Germline lookup yields CDR1 SNHLY and CDR2 FYNNEI. Here the CDR3 DNA reads TGTGCCAGCAGGGGTCGGGAGGGTCAGCCCCAGCATTTT. This gives the protein CASRGREGQPQHF.

J is TRBJ1-4 and V is TRBV6-2 or TRBV6-3; no reliable D call. Germline CDR1 reads MNHEY; CDR2 reads SVGEGT. The ends were cut back, 4 bases at V and 7 bases at J, with 19 bases in the middle. CDR3 length: 16 residues. CDR3 coding DNA: TGTGCCAGCAGTTCCCTTGTGCCCGCCGGAGGTGAAAAACTGTTTTTT. Residues: CASSSLVPAGGEKLFF.

The rearrangement uses TRBV6-6 and TRBJ1-2, with TRBD1 matching over 8 bases. The trim removed 7 bases at V and 7 bases at J, leaving 14 bases unmatched. Germline CDR1 is MNHNY and CDR2 is SVGAGI (reference sequence). This CDR3 region has 15 residues. CDR3 sequence reads: CASIPGGQGGGGYTF. Written as DNA, the CDR3 is TGTGCCAGCATCCCAGGAGGACAGGGAGGTGGTGGCTACACCTTC.

In this sample, this clone turned up a few times. The chain recombines TRBV27 with TRBJ2-3, with D perhaps matching TRBD2 (5 bases). V dropped 10 bases and J dropped 6 bases, with 11 bases sitting between them. Germline V CDR1 and CDR2: MNHEY, SMNVEV (reference sequence). The CDR3 contains 11 residues. CDR3 sequence reads: CATPVADTQYF. The CDR3 nucleotides read TGTGCCACCCCGGTAGCGGATACGCAGTATTTT.

J is TRBJ2-3 and V is TRBV12-5, with TRBD2 identical over 14 bases. CDR3 size: 19 residues. The V segment lost 2 bases and the J segment 6 bases; nucleotides outside the gene matches: 13. Germline CDR1 LGHNT, CDR2 FRNRAP. CDR3 residues: CASGLQSQGLAGVGDTQYF. Written as DNA, the CDR3 is TGTGCTAGTGGTTTGCAATCCCAGGGACTAGCGGGAGTGGGGGATACGCAGTATTTT. Together with reference TRBV12-5 and TRBJ2-3, the CDR3 gives the full variable domain: DARVTQTPRHKVTEMGQEVTMRCQPILGHNTVFWYRQTMMQGLELLAYFRNRAPLDDSGMPKDRFSAEMPDATLATLKIQPSEPRDSAVYFCASGLQSQGLAGVGDTQYFGPGTRLTVL.

The rearrangement joins TRBV24-1 to TRBJ2-2; 8 bases agree with TRBD1. CDR3 length: 17 amino acids. V was clipped by 4 bases and J by 5 bases; unmatched bases: 11. Germline CDR1 reads KGHDR; CDR2 reads SFDVKD. Here the CDR3 DNA reads TGTGCCACCAGTGACCCCGGACAGGGTTGGGGGACCGGGGAGCTGTTTTTT. Amino acid sequence: CATSDPGQGWGTGELFF.

V gene TRBV12-5 combines with J gene TRBJ1-2; 7 nucleotides match TRBD1. CDR3 size: 13 residues. With V trimmed by 2 bases and J by 4 bases, 1 base remained unmatched. The germline gives CDR1 LGHNT, CDR2 FRNRAP. This CDR3 reads CASGLNRGYGYTF. CDR3 in DNA: TGTGCTAGTGGTTTGAACAGGGGCTATGGCTACACCTTC. Supplemented by reference TRBV12-5 and TRBJ1-2, the full variable domain reads DARVTQTPRHKVTEMGQEVTMRCQPILGHNTVFWYRQTMMQGLELLAYFRNRAPLDDSGMPKDRFSAEMPDATLATLKIQPSEPRDSAVYFCASGLNRGYGYTFGSGTRLTVV.

The chain carries TRBV3-1 (or the pseudogene TRBV3-2) and TRBJ2-1; 11 positions match TRBD2. Germline V gives CDR1 LGHDT, CDR2 YNNKEL (reference sequence). This CDR3 has 14 amino acids. With V trimmed by 1 base and J by 8 bases, 1 base remained unmatched. Here the CDR3 reads CASSQGTSGHEQFF. CDR3 nucleotide sequence: TGTGCCAGCAGCCAAGGGACTAGCGGGCATGAGCAGTTCTTC.